The 18 T cell receptor beta chains reported below all come from one sample, sequenced in a study of a mutant IDH1 vaccine in newly diagnosed glioma. Described time point: week 5, during vaccination. Vaccination comprised doses that each held 300 ug of mutant IDH1 20-mer peptide, plus topical imiquimod. Profiled with immunoSEQ multiplex PCR; TCRdb holds only in-frame clones, not every one. Counted here are just under 80,000 clones, more than 85% occurring once; the ten biggest clones make up under 0.7%. Antigens for these TCRs are unknown. Sample: PBMCs, taken from a glioma patient whose treatment included an IDH1 peptide vaccine. These receptor sequences come from a woman between 45 and 60 years old with glioma.

The chain combines TRBV30 with TRBJ2-7, with 7 nucleotides matching TRBD1. The CDR3 sequence is 13 residues long. V lost 2 bases and J lost 1; bases outside the gene matches: 2. Germline CDR1 reads GTSNPN; CDR2 reads SVGIG (reference sequence). This chain's CDR3 is CAWSRGLSYEQYF. CDR3 DNA: TGTGCCTGGAGTAGGGGGCTGTCCTACGAGCAGTACTTC. The variable domain in full, with the rest retrieved from reference TRBV30 and TRBJ2-7, is SQTIHQWPATLVQPVGSPLSLECTVEGTSNPNLYWYRQAAGRGLQLLFYSVGIGQISSEVPQNLSASRPQDRQFILSSKKLLLSDSGFYLCAWSRGLSYEQYFGPGTRLTVT.

The chain has TRBV30 and TRBJ2-7; 7 nucleotides match TRBD2. This CDR3 region has 15 residues. Trimming took 1 base from V and 4 from J; bases not matched to a gene: 10. In germline, CDR1 is GTSNPN, CDR2 SVGIG (reference sequence). Written as DNA, the CDR3 is TGTGCCTGGAGTGCGCGGCGGGAGAAACCTTACGAGCAGTACTTC. This codes for CAWSARREKPYEQYF. Complete variable domain (other parts from reference TRBV30 and TRBJ2-7): SQTIHQWPATLVQPVGSPLSLECTVEGTSNPNLYWYRQAAGRGLQLLFYSVGIGQISSEVPQNLSASRPQDRQFILSSKKLLLSDSGFYLCAWSARREKPYEQYFGPGTRLTVT.

The gene calls are TRBV18 and TRBJ2-6; unclear D gene. V was trimmed by 3 bases and J by 0 bases, leaving 12 bases between them. The CDR3 is made up of 17 amino acids. CDR1 is KGHSH and CDR2 is LQKENI in the germline V gene. As DNA, the CDR3 is TGTGCCAGCTCACCGATTTCAATGGGCTCTGGGGCCAACGTCCTGACTTTC. It yields the protein CASSPISMGSGANVLTF. Together with reference TRBV18 and TRBJ2-6, the CDR3 gives the full variable domain: NAGVMQNPRHLVRRRGQEARLRCSPMKGHSHVYWYRQLPEEGLKFMVYLQKENIIDESGMPKERFSAEFPKEGPSILRIQQVVRGDSAAYFCASSPISMGSGANVLTFGAGSRLTVL.

The rearrangement links TRBV7-8 to TRBJ1-1; D gene ambiguous. The CDR3 sequence is 16 residues long. Trimming took off 2 bases at V and 0 bases at J, with 13 bases between the two ends. CDR1 and CDR2 from the germline V gene are SGHVS and FQNEAQ. The CDR3 DNA follows: TGTGCCAGCAGCTTAACACAGCGGAGTATGAACACTGAAGCTTTCTTT. Protein product: CASSLTQRSMNTEAFF.

This clone occurred once. This sequence joins TRBV18 and TRBJ2-7; possibly TRBD1 for D (5 bases). Trimming pared 5 bases from V and 3 bases from J, leaving 8 bases between. Looked up from germline, CDR1 is KGHSH and CDR2 is LQKENI. CDR3 length equals 12 residues. CDR3 region: CASSTGIYEQYF. The CDR3 DNA is TGTGCCAGCTCAACAGGCATCTACGAGCAGTACTTC.

The chain uses TRBV5-1 and TRBJ2-7; 10 bases fit TRBD2. V shed 1 base, J shed 2 bases, and the junction held 9 bases outside the gene matches. Germline V gives CDR1 SGHRS, CDR2 YFSETQ. The CDR3 extends over 17 amino acids. CDR3 region: CASSLYSGRQGAYEQYF. The CDR3 nucleotides read TGCGCCAGCAGCTTGTATAGCGGGAGGCAGGGTGCCTACGAGCAGTACTTC.

This sequence joins TRBV11-2 and TRBJ1-3, with a weak D call TRBD1 (5 bases). The CDR3 extends over 15 amino acids. Per the germline V gene, CDR1 is SGHAT and CDR2 is FQNNGV. Trimming stripped 0 bases from V and 3 bases from J, with 9 bases between. CDR3 loop: CASSLEGARGNTIYF. CDR3 in DNA: TGTGCCAGCAGCTTAGAAGGGGCGCGTGGAAACACCATATATTTT.

The gene calls are TRBV5-1 and TRBJ2-7; TRBD1 aligns across 12 bases. Germline V gene lookup returns CDR1 SGHRS and CDR2 YFSETQ. V shed 4 bases, J shed 4 bases, and the junction held 6 bases outside the gene matches. This CDR3 contains 15 residues. The CDR3 loop is CASSEGTGGRYEQYF. CDR3 in DNA: TGCGCCAGCAGCGAAGGGACAGGGGGCCGATACGAGCAGTACTTC.

The chain links TRBV6-1 to TRBJ2-5; 7 bases are shared with TRBD1. V shed 8 bases and J 4 bases; nucleotides not matched to a gene: 10. Germline V lookup: CDR1 MNHNS, CDR2 SASEGT. The CDR3 covers 14 residues. CDR3 sequence reads: CASGPQGDRETQYF. CDR3 sequence (DNA): TGTGCCAGCGGACCTCAGGGGGACAGAGAGACCCAGTACTTC.

V and J are TRBV7-3 and TRBJ1-1; D is uncertain. Trimming removed 5 bases from V and 2 bases from J, with 12 bases in between. From germline, CDR1 is SGHTA and CDR2 FQGTGA. The CDR3 consists of 14 residues. CDR3 sequence (DNA): TGTGCCAGCAGCCCCCAGCCCGTAAACACTGAAGCTTTCTTT. Translated: CASSPQPVNTEAFF.

This chain uses TRBV11-2 with TRBJ2-5; D assignment may be TRBD1 or TRBD2 (5 bases each). V lost 5 bases and J 4 bases, leaving 11 bases between the germline ends. Germline V gene data show CDR1 as SGHAT and CDR2 as FQNNGV. The length of the CDR3 is 13 residues. The CDR3 is CASSPGTRETQYF. The CDR3 coding sequence is TGTGCCAGCAGCCCCGGGACCAGAGAGACCCAGTACTTC.

This chain joins TRBV19 and TRBJ2-3, with no clear D. The V gene lost 1 base and the J gene lost 2 bases, with 7 bases spanning the gap. Germline V CDR1 and CDR2: LNHDA, SQIVND (reference sequence). The CDR3 consists of 14 residues. The DNA for the CDR3 is TGTGCCAGTAGTATAGGGGTTTTCACAGATACGCAGTATTTT. Protein sequence: CASSIGVFTDTQYF. The whole variable domain, remainder taken from reference TRBV19 and TRBJ2-3, is DGGITQSPKYLFRKEGQNVTLSCEQNLNHDAMYWYRQDPGQGLRLIYYSQIVNDFQKGDIAEGYSVSREKKESFPLTVTSAQKNPTAFYLCASSIGVFTDTQYFGPGTRLTVL.

This sequence joins TRBV2 and TRBJ1-4; 7 nucleotides align to TRBD1. There are 14 residues in the CDR3. V lost 4 bases, J lost 5 bases, and 4 bases stayed unmatched. The germline V gene has CDR1 SNHLY and CDR2 FYNNEI. In nucleotides, the CDR3 is TGTGCCAGCAGTGTGCAGGGGGTCAATGAAAAACTGTTTTTT. It encodes CASSVQGVNEKLFF. Complete variable domain (other parts from reference TRBV2 and TRBJ1-4): EPEVTQTPSHQVTQMGQEVILRCVPISNHLYFYWYRQILGQKVEFLVSFYNNEISEKSEIFDDQFSVERPDGSNFTLKIRSTKLEDSAMYFCASSVQGVNEKLFFGSGTQLSVL.

CDR3 protein: CASSSYATGVPLDDTEAFF. CDR3 nucleotide sequence: TGTGCCAGCAGTTCCTACGCGACAGGGGTGCCCTTGGACGACACTGAAGCTTTCTTT. V and J are TRBV28 and TRBJ1-1; TRBD1 matches 8 bases. V was pared by 4 bases and J by 3 bases, with 19 bases of the junction left unmatched. CDR3 length: 19 residues. Germline V lookup: CDR1 MDHEN, CDR2 SYDVKM.

The chain recombines TRBV5-6 with TRBJ2-7, with D possibly called TRBD1 or TRBD2 (5 bases each). This CDR3 is built from 17 residues. With 0 bases removed from V and 1 base from J, the gap between germline ends came to 17 bases. Germline V gene lookup returns CDR1 SGHDT and CDR2 YYEEEE. Written as DNA, the CDR3 is TGTGCCAGCAGCTTGGCGGCCGGGACGGAGACGTCCTACGAGCAGTACTTC. Translating gives CASSLAAGTETSYEQYF.

V usage is TRBV4-1 and J usage is TRBJ2-7; a possible D gene is TRBD2 (5 bases). V dropped 3 bases and J dropped 0 bases, with 6 bases sitting between them. The germline gives CDR1 MGHRA, CDR2 YSYEKL. The CDR3 is made up of 13 amino acids. The CDR3 nucleotides are TGCGCCAGCAGCCAGAGGGCCTCCTACGAGCAGTACTTC. Its translation: CASSQRASYEQYF.

The rearrangement uses TRBV6-5 and TRBJ1-4, with a weak D call TRBD1 (6 bases). The CDR3 extends over 14 amino acids. Germline V gives CDR1 MNHEY, CDR2 SVGAGI. The V end lost 6 bases, the J end lost 5 bases, and 13 bases lay between the germline ends. The CDR3 region is CASSKTGPNEKLFF. Written as DNA, the CDR3 is TGTGCCAGCAGCAAGACAGGTCCAAATGAAAAACTGTTTTTT.

The J gene is TRBJ1-1, the V gene TRBV29-1, with no clear D. Germline V gene data show CDR1 as SQVTM and CDR2 as ANQGSEA. V was cut by 4 bases and J by 1 base, with 7 bases left in between. The CDR3 is 12 amino acids. CDR3 nucleotides: TGCAGCGTTGTAGGCGCGAACACTGAAGCTTTCTTT. Translation: CSVVGANTEAFF.